This TCR beta chain was profiled in a study of human T cells and chemical hapten exposure. CDR1 and CDR2 from the germline V gene are MNHEY and SMNVEV (reference sequence). V lost 5 bases to trimming and J lost 3 bases; unmatched junction nucleotides: 8. The CDR3 runs 15 residues. Described time point: healthy volunteer bleed at 6 weeks. Whole blood that had not been fractionated was the source of extracted total RNA. TCRdb fed the RACE reads into MiXCR, producing one record per CDR3 protein. The repertoire consists of 65,000 to 95,000 distinct CDR3 sequences, with 7% to 9.5% occurring once and the leading ten covering approximately 1.5%. This clonotype was counted a few times.

The receptor was derived from a female donor in good health. Some clones in this sample may be carry-over from other donors' samples. V and J are TRBV27 and TRBJ2-3; TRBD1 aligns across 7 bases. The source material was whole blood. CDR3 region: CASSTGAHLTDTQYF. The CDR3 nucleotides read TGTGCCAGCAGTACAGGGGCGCATTTAACAGATACGCAGTATTTT.